These 14 T cell receptor beta chains were sequenced from one sample in a study of regulatory T cells in long-lasting Graves disease. The time point denotes: persistent/refractory GD, antithyroid drugs over 5 years with positive TRAb. PBMCs provided the RNA from which the TCR library was made. Arm-PCR of CDR3 regions and iRepertoire HTBI primers were the basis on which TCR beta libraries were built. TCRdb passed the multiplex PCR reads through MiXCR, listing each CDR3 protein once. The repertoire includes more than 350,000 distinct CDR3 sequences, roughly 23% of them detected once, and 14% sits in the top ten. Sequencing used peripheral blood mononuclear cells (PBMCs), obtained when the disease was refractory, from a patient treated with antithyroid drugs. The receptors stem from a female donor with Graves disease.

The chain employs TRBV29-1 and TRBJ2-5, with D perhaps assigned TRBD1 or TRBD2 (5 bases each). The ends were cut back, 6 bases at V and 5 bases at J, with 16 bases in the middle. The germline V gene encodes CDR1 SQVTM and CDR2 ANQGSEA. CDR3 length: 13 residues. Written as DNA, the CDR3 is TGCAGCGTGAGGGATGGGGGTGGGGAGACCCAGTACTTC. Translation gives CSVRDGGGETQYF.

The V call is TRBV7-2, the J call TRBJ2-6; 13 nucleotides agree with TRBD2. The trim removed 5 bases at V and 2 bases at J, leaving 3 bases unmatched. The CDR3 loop spans 17 amino acids. Germline V CDR1 and CDR2: SGHTA, FQGNSA. This chain's CDR3 is CASSRGLAGAGANVLTF. The CDR3, as DNA: TGTGCCAGCAGCCGTGGACTAGCGGGAGCTGGGGCCAACGTCCTGACTTTC. The full variable domain, completed using reference TRBV7-2 and TRBJ2-6, is GAGVSQSPSNKVTEKGKDVELRCDPISGHTALYWYRQSLGQGLEFLIYFQGNSAPDKSGLPSDRFSAERTGGSVSTLTIQRTQQEDSAVYLCASSRGLAGAGANVLTFGAGSRLTVL.

This clonotype was seen ten or more times. V usage is TRBV2 and J usage is TRBJ2-5, with D perhaps being TRBD1 or TRBD2 (5 bases each). V gave up 6 bases and J gave up 5 bases, with 7 bases separating them. The CDR3 is 11 residues long. Germline loops: CDR1 SNHLY, CDR2 FYNNEI. CDR3 amino acids: CASRGPETQYF. The DNA for the CDR3 is TGTGCCAGCAGGGGACCGGAGACCCAGTACTTC. Variable domain in full (rest from reference TRBV2 and TRBJ2-5): EPEVTQTPSHQVTQMGQEVILRCVPISNHLYFYWYRQILGQKVEFLVSFYNNEISEKSEIFDDQFSVERPDGSNFTLKIRSTKLEDSAMYFCASRGPETQYFGPGTRLLVL.

This clonotype appeared many times. The chain couples TRBV14 to TRBJ2-5; 7 bases fit TRBD1. Germline V lookup: CDR1 SGHDN, CDR2 FVKESK. This CDR3 spans 14 amino acids. V shed 3 bases, J shed 2 bases, and the junction held 3 bases outside the gene matches. The CDR3 loop is CASSHWDRQETQYF. The CDR3 DNA is TGTGCCAGCAGCCACTGGGACAGACAAGAGACCCAGTACTTC.

There are many counts of this clonotype. The V gene is TRBV7-9, the J gene TRBJ2-5, with a possible D match to TRBD2 (6 bases). Germline V CDR1 and CDR2: SEHNR, FQNEAQ (reference sequence). The CDR3 is 14 amino acids. Trimming removed 5 bases at V and 4 bases at J, with 14 bases between. In nucleotides, the CDR3 is TGTGCCAGCAGCGACGGAGGGGTAGGAGAGACCCAGTACTTC. Amino acids: CASSDGGVGETQYF.

CDR3 amino acids: CATSDLRQGGKETQYF. The CDR3 DNA reads TGTGCCACCAGTGACCTCAGACAGGGGGGGAAGGAGACCCAGTACTTC. The V and J genes are TRBV24-1 and TRBJ2-5; 9 bases align to TRBD1. Looked up from germline, CDR1 is KGHDR and CDR2 is SFDVKD. V lost 4 bases to trimming and J lost 5 bases; unmatched junction nucleotides: 10. There are 16 residues in the CDR3.

In regard to this clonotype: Because the CDR3 is missing its conserved closing phenylalanine or tryptophan, this is likely a read error. The chain has TRBV30 and TRBJ1-1; D remains unclear. CDR3 length: 11 residues. The germline CDR1 and CDR2 sequences are GTSNPN and SVGIG (reference sequence). Trimming stripped 4 bases from V and 3 bases from J, with 6 bases between. CDR3 in DNA: TGTGCCTGGACAGAGGACACTGAAGCTTTCTCT. It is translated as CAWTEDTEAFS.

This chain connects TRBV2 to TRBJ2-3; D is ambiguous. The germline CDR1 and CDR2 sequences are SNHLY and FYNNEI. V lost 4 bases and J lost 4, with 3 bases in between. The CDR3 spans 11 residues. The CDR3 region is CASSGPDTQYF. DNA for the CDR3: TGTGCCAGCAGTGGGCCAGATACGCAGTATTTT.

The sample holds many counts of this clonotype. The chain has TRBV10-3 and TRBJ1-1, with 8 bases that match TRBD1. CDR3 length: 14 residues. Germline lookup yields CDR1 ENHRY and CDR2 SYGVKD. The junction had 2 bases not matched to a gene; V was cut back by 4 bases and J by 1 base. The CDR3 is CAISVDRENTEAFF. The CDR3 nucleotides read TGTGCCATCAGTGTGGACAGGGAGAACACTGAAGCTTTCTTT.

This clonotype showed up just a few times. The chain carries TRBV20-1 and TRBJ2-2, with D unresolved. Per germline, CDR1 DFQATT and CDR2 SNEGSKA (reference sequence). There are 16 residues in the CDR3. V dropped 2 bases and J dropped 6 bases, with 19 bases sitting between them. CDR3 region: CSARSSGSRSAGELFF. The CDR3 coding sequence is TGCAGTGCTAGATCGTCGGGCAGCCGATCCGCCGGGGAGCTGTTTTTT.

In the case of this clonotype: A single base separates this from a much larger clone, so it may be a read error. The chain is built from TRBV6-4 and TRBJ2-6, with TRBD1 identical over 7 bases. The CDR3 contains 17 residues. Germline lookup yields CDR1 MRHNA and CDR2 SNTAGT. The CDR3 nucleotides are TGTGCCGGCAGTTCACGACAGGGTCAGTATGGGGCCAACGTCCTGACTTTC. Its translation: CAGSSRQGQYGANVLTF.

This clonotype was seen only a few times. This chain links TRBV19 with TRBJ1-1; 8 nucleotides line up with TRBD1. Germline assignment: CDR1 LNHDA and CDR2 SQIVND (reference sequence). CDR3 length equals 15 residues. V lost 4 bases to trimming and J lost 4 bases; unmatched junction nucleotides: 8. DNA of the CDR3: TGTGCCAGTAGTAGAGGACAGGGCCGTTCCACTGAAGCTTTCTTT. Its translation is CASSRGQGRSTEAFF.

The chain carries TRBV4-1 and TRBJ2-7; a possible D gene is TRBD1 (5 bases). Looked up from germline, CDR1 is MGHRA and CDR2 is YSYEKL. The V end was cut by 0 bases, the J end by 0 bases, with 6 bases between. The CDR3 consists of 14 residues. The DNA of the CDR3 is TGCGCCAGCAGCCAAGAACAGGCCTCCTACGAGCAGTACTTC. Translating it yields CASSQEQASYEQYF.

This clonotype was seen repeatedly, ten times or more. The chain couples TRBV6-1 to TRBJ1-2, with D uncertain. Trimming took 7 bases from V and 3 from J, leaving 12 bases between them. The CDR3 loop spans 13 amino acids. Per the germline V gene, CDR1 is MNHNS and CDR2 is SASEGT. Written as DNA, the CDR3 is TGTGCCAGCATAGGCAGCTCCTACTATGGCTACACCTTC. As protein: CASIGSSYYGYTF.